This record covers a single TCR beta chain. No antigen is known for it. These data belong to a study of T cell responses to AZD1222 COVID-19 vaccine. Study-wide findings and caveats: Clonal diversity was possibly underestimated, and the donors were mostly white British, with more females.

Profiling relied on immunoSEQ multiplex PCR, and the TCRdb table lists in-frame clones only, not all of them. The sample lists 84,000 or so clones, roughly nine tenths occurring once. Material: peripheral blood, obtained on day 0 of AZD1222 vaccination. This receptor was taken from an adult in good health.

CDR3 sequence (DNA): TGTGCCAGCAGCTCCCGACAGGGTGGGATCGAGCAGTACTTC. Protein sequence: CASSSRQGGIEQYF. The gene calls are TRBV7-9 and TRBJ2-7; 7 nucleotides match TRBD1. This CDR3 has 14 residues. Trimming took 4 bases from V and 6 from J; bases not matched to a gene: 9. Looked up from germline, CDR1 is SEHNR and CDR2 is FQNEAQ (reference sequence). The entire variable domain, with the rest obtained from reference TRBV7-9 and TRBJ2-7, is as follows: DTGVSQNPRHKITKRGQNVTFRCDPISEHNRLYWYRQTLGQGPEFLTYFQNEAQLEKSRLLSDRFSAERPKGSFSTLEIQRTEQGDSAMYLCASSSRQGGIEQYFGPGTRLTVT.